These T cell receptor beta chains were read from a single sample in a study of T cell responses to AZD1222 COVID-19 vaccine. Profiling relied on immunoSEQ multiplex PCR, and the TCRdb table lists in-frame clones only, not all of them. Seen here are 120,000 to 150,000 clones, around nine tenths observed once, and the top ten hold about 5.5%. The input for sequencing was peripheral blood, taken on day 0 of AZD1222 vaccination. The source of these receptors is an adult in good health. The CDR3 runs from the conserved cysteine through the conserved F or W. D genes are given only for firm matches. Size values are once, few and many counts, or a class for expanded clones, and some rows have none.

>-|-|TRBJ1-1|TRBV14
CASSQDTTEAFF
TGTGCCAGCAGCCAAGATACCACTGAAGCTTTCTTT
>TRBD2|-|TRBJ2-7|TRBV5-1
CASSARVEREAQYF
TGCGCCAGCAGCGCCCGAGTTGAGCGGGAGGCGCAGTACTTC
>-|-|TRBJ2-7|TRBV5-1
CASSLRPLNEQYF
TGCGCCAGCAGCTTGCGGCCCCTTAACGAGCAGTACTTC
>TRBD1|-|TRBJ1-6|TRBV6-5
CASSSGTGRLSSPLHF
TGTGCCAGCAGTTCAGGGACAGGGAGATTAAGTTCACCCCTCCACTTT
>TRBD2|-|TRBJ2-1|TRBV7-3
CASSPRAGSSYNEQFF
TGTGCCAGCAGCCCACGAGCGGGAAGCTCCTACAATGAGCAGTTCTTC
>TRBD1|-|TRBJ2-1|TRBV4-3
CASSRTGEQFF
TGCGCCAGCAGCCGGACAGGTGAGCAGTTCTTC
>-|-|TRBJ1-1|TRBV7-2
CASSLGSQGRTEAFF
TGTGCCAGCAGCTTAGGTTCCCAGGGGCGGACTGAAGCTTTCTTT
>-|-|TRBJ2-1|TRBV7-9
CASSLPVLEPDEQFF
TGTGCCAGCAGCCTTCCCGTACTAGAGCCTGATGAGCAGTTCTTC
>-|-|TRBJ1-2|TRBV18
CASSPRARVDDGYTF
TGTGCCAGCTCACCACGTGCCCGGGTAGACGATGGCTACACCTTC
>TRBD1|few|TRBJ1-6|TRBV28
CAIPGQGNSPLHF
TGTGCCATCCCGGGACAGGGGAATTCACCCCTCCACTTT
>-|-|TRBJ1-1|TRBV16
CASSQSMVNTEAFF
TGTGCCAGCAGCCAATCTATGGTGAACACTGAAGCTTTCTTT
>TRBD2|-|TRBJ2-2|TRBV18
CASSPPEIRGRANTGELFF
TGTGCCAGCTCACCACCGGAAATTCGCGGGAGGGCGAACACCGGGGAGCTGTTTTTT
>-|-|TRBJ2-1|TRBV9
CASSVRAIGAVEQFF
TGTGCCAGCAGCGTTCGGGCCATAGGTGCGGTTGAGCAGTTCTTC
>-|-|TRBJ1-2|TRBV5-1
CASSRKPREDSYGYTF
TGCGCCAGCAGCAGAAAGCCGAGGGAAGATAGCTATGGCTACACCTTC
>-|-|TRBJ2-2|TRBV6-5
CASTSWQGNTGELFF
TGTGCCAGCACCTCCTGGCAAGGGAACACCGGGGAGCTGTTTTTT
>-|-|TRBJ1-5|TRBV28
CASSGNGAQPQHF
TGTGCCAGCAGCGGGAACGGGGCTCAGCCCCAGCATTTT
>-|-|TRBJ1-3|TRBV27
CASSYRDTPGYTIYF
TGTGCCAGCAGTTATCGGGACACACCGGGATACACCATATATTTT
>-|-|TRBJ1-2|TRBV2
CASSEGRNYGYTF
TGTGCCAGCAGTGAGGGCAGGAACTATGGCTACACCTTC
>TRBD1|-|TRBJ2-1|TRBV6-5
CASNRGGYNEQFF
TGTGCCAGCAACAGGGGTGGCTACAATGAGCAGTTCTTC
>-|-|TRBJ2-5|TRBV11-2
CASSATSTETQYF
TGTGCCAGCAGCGCCACTAGCACCGAGACCCAGTACTTC
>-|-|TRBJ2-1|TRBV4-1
CASSQEDRVREQFF
TGCGCCAGCAGCCAAGAGGATAGGGTCCGTGAGCAGTTCTTC
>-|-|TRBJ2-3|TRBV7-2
CASSLQRGSTDTQYF
TGTGCCAGCAGCCTGCAACGGGGTAGCACAGATACGCAGTATTTT
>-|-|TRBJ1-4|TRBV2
CASSQDTGKLFF
TGTGCCAGCAGCCAGGACACGGGAAAACTGTTTTTT
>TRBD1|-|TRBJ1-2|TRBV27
CASSYRMGQGGGYGYTF
TGTGCCAGCAGTTATCGAATGGGACAGGGAGGAGGGTATGGCTACACCTTC
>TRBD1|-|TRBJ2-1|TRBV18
CASCHTGGNEQFF
TGTGCCAGTTGCCACACAGGGGGCAATGAGCAGTTCTTC
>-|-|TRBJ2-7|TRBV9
CASSPNRVAYEQYF
TGTGCCAGCAGCCCGAACAGGGTGGCCTACGAGCAGTACTTC
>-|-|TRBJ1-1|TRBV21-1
CASSKERGHTEAFF
TGTGCCAGCAGCAAAGAAAGGGGCCACACTGAAGCTTTCTTT
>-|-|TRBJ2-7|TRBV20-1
CSASRDPRTEQYF
TGCAGTGCTAGTAGAGACCCACGGACGGAGCAGTACTTC
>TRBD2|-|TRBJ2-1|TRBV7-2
CASSAERESYNEQFF
TGTGCCAGCAGCGCAGAGCGGGAGTCCTACAATGAGCAGTTCTTC
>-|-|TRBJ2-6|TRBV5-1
CASSLDPGANVLTF
TGCGCCAGCAGCTTGGATCCTGGGGCCAACGTCCTGACTTTC
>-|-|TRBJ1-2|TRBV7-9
CASSPPVGTKGGYTF
TGTGCCAGCAGCCCCCCGGTCGGGACAAAGGGTGGCTACACCTTC
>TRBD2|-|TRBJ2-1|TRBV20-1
CTASQGSGTYNEQFF
TGCACAGCTAGTCAGGGTAGCGGGACTTACAATGAGCAGTTCTTC
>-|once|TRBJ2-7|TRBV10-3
CAISDRAGYEQYF
TGTGCCATCAGTGATCGGGCAGGCTACGAGCAGTACTTC
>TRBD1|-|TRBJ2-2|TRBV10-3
CAAVADRDPGELFF
TGTGCCGCAGTAGCGGACAGGGATCCCGGGGAGCTGTTTTTT
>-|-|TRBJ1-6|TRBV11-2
CASSLWENSPLHF
TGTGCCAGCAGCTTATGGGAAAATTCACCCCTCCACTTT
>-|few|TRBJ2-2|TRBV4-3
CASSLHTEGDPTGELFF
TGCGCCAGCAGCCTCCATACCGAGGGGGACCCCACCGGGGAGCTGTTTTTT
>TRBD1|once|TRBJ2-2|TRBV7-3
CASSLRQGAATGELFF
TGTGCCAGCAGCCTACGACAGGGGGCGGCCACCGGGGAGCTGTTTTTT
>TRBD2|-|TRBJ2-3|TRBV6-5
CASMTSGSRPDTQYF
TGTGCCAGCATGACTAGCGGGAGTAGGCCAGATACGCAGTATTTT
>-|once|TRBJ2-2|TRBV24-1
CATSDINANTGELFF
TGTGCCACCAGTGATATAAACGCGAACACCGGGGAGCTGTTTTTT
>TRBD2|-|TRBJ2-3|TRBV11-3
CASSSRTSGIWNTQYF
TGTGCCAGCAGCTCAAGGACTAGCGGGATATGGAATACGCAGTATTTT
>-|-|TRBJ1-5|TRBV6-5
CASSPVPPGPQHF
TGTGCCAGCAGCCCCGTACCGCCGGGGCCCCAGCATTTT
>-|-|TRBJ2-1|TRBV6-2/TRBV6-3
CASSYYRPGLRESSYNEQFF
TGTGCCAGCAGTTACTACCGCCCGGGGCTTCGGGAGAGCTCCTACAATGAGCAGTTCTTC
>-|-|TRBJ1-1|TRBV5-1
CASSLPTEYEAFF
TGCGCCAGCAGCTTACCGACGGAATATGAAGCTTTCTTT
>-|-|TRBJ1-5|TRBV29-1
CSGVCSILQGDGQGNQPQHF
TGCAGCGGGGTTTGTAGTATCCTACAGGGTGATGGCCAGGGGAATCAGCCCCAGCATTTT
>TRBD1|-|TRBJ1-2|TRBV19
CASSTKAGTVYGYTF
TGTGCCAGTAGTACCAAGGCCGGGACAGTCTATGGCTACACCTTC
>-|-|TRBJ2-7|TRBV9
CASSSRGEQYF
TGTGCCAGCAGCTCCCGCGGTGAGCAGTACTTC
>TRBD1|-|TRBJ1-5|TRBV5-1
CASSPGYRGSNQPQHF
TGCGCCAGCAGCCCTGGGTACAGGGGAAGCAATCAGCCCCAGCATTTT
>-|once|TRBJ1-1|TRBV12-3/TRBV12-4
CASSFQGDTEAFF
TGTGCCAGCAGTTTCCAGGGAGACACTGAAGCTTTCTTT
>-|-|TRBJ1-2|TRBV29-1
CSTDLQGWDYTF
TGCAGCACTGATCTCCAGGGGTGGGACTACACCTTC
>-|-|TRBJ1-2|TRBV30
CAWNPQGLGYTF
TGTGCCTGGAATCCACAGGGTTTAGGCTACACCTTC
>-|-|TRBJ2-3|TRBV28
CASSLSVGAGTDTQYF
TGTGCCAGCAGTTTATCCGTGGGAGCGGGCACAGATACGCAGTATTTT
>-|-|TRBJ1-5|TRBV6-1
CASSDSVVQPQHF
TGTGCCAGCAGTGACAGTGTTGTCCAGCCCCAGCATTTT
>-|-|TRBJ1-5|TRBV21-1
CASSKAGQGGNQPQHF
TGTGCCAGCAGCAAAGCAGGACAGGGTGGCAATCAGCCCCAGCATTTT